A single sample gave rise to the 21 T cell receptor beta chains below, sequenced in a study of Graves' ophthalmopathy and Graves' hyperthyroidism. The authors amplified TCR beta CDR3 regions from RNA transcripts. Second-round multiplex PCR followed a first-round RT-PCR using HTBI primers. MiXCR was run by TCRdb on the multiplex PCR reads, yielding one entry per CDR3 protein. The sample includes 500,000 to 600,000 distinct CDR3 sequences, less than 45% of them seen just once. The specimen sequenced was peripheral blood or thyroid tissue (not recorded which). The receptors derive from an adult man with Graves' hyperthyroidism.

This clonotype occurred many times. The chain joins TRBV15 to TRBJ1-5; D is unresolved. CDR3 length: 12 amino acids. CDR1 and CDR2 from the germline V gene are LNHNV and YYDKDF (reference sequence). V was clipped by 4 bases and J by 6 bases, with 7 bases between them. CDR3 sequence: CATSIPPQPQHF. CDR3 coding DNA: TGTGCCACCAGCATCCCCCCTCAGCCCCAGCATTTT. Together with reference TRBV15 and TRBJ1-5, the CDR3 gives the full variable domain: DAMVIQNPRYQVTQFGKPVTLSCSQTLNHNVMYWYQQKSSQAPKLLFHYYDKDFNNEADTPDNFQSRRPNTSFCFLDIRSPGLGDTAMYLCATSIPPQPQHFGDGTRLSIL.

This clonotype was observed at least ten times. This chain joins TRBV7-8 and TRBJ1-5, with D uncertain. This CDR3 has 13 residues. Looked up from germline, CDR1 is SGHVS and CDR2 is FQNEAQ. Trimming left V 2 bases short and J 6 bases short, with 8 bases between. The CDR3 sequence: CASSLKGFQPQHF. Here the CDR3 DNA reads TGTGCCAGCAGCTTAAAAGGCTTTCAGCCCCAGCATTTT.

J is TRBJ1-2 and V is TRBV29-1; 7 positions agree with TRBD1. The V and J ends lost 7 bases and 0 bases, in that order; junction bases with no gene match: 2. This CDR3 has 12 residues. Germline CDR1 reads SQVTM; CDR2 reads ANQGSEA. For the CDR3, the DNA is TGCAGCGGCGGACAGGCTAACTATGGCTACACCTTC. Amino acid sequence: CSGGQANYGYTF.

This clonotype was seen ten or more times. The V call is TRBV25-1, the J call TRBJ2-1; 7 nucleotides align to TRBD1. Germline trimming cut 4 bases from V and 0 bases from J; bases unmatched to any gene: 0. Germline V gives CDR1 MGHDK, CDR2 SYGVNS. The CDR3 covers 14 residues. CDR3 nucleotides: TGTGCCAGCAGTGGGGACAGCTCCTACAATGAGCAGTTCTTC. Translated: CASSGDSSYNEQFF. The full variable domain, with the rest looked up from reference TRBV25-1 and TRBJ2-1, is EADIYQTPRYLVIGTGKKITLECSQTMGHDKMYWYQQDPGMELHLIHYSYGVNSTEKGDLSSESTVSRIRTEHFPLTLESARPSHTSQYLCASSGDSSYNEQFFGPGTRLTVL.

V gene TRBV20-1 combines with J gene TRBJ1-2; D possibly corresponds to TRBD1 (6 bases). The CDR3 sequence is 13 residues long. Germline CDR1 DFQATT, CDR2 SNEGSKA (reference sequence). V lost 0 bases, J lost 4 bases, and 9 bases lay in between. CDR3 bases: TGCAGTGCTAGAGAACAGGGTAGCTATGGCTACACCTTC. Translation: CSAREQGSYGYTF.

This clonotype has at least ten counts. V gene TRBV5-1 combines with J gene TRBJ1-2, with D tentatively TRBD1 (6 bases). V was clipped by 3 bases and J by 4 bases, with 13 bases between them. The CDR3 loop spans 14 amino acids. From germline, CDR1 is SGHRS and CDR2 YFSETQ. CDR3 sequence: CASSSGTQGYGYTF. CDR3 in DNA: TGCGCCAGCAGCTCCGGGACACAGGGCTATGGCTACACCTTC.

This clonotype came up once. A much more abundant neighbour one base away suggests this may be a read error. The chain has TRBV2 and TRBJ1-4; D remains unclear. The CDR3 is 13 residues long. Germline V CDR1 and CDR2: SNHLY, FYNNEI. The chain's CDR3 is CVSSQTRSEKLFF. In DNA, the CDR3 is TGCGTCAGCAGCCAAACCCGCAGTGAAAAACTGTTTTTT.

This clonotype was observed at least ten times. This sequence joins TRBV12-3 or TRBV12-4 and TRBJ1-2; 7 bases map to TRBD1. The junction had 13 bases not matched to a gene; V was cut back by 5 bases and J by 7 bases. The CDR3 is 15 amino acids. For the CDR3, the DNA is TGTGCCAGCAGTCCGCGACAGGGAGGCTGGTTTGGCTACACCTTC. Residues: CASSPRQGGWFGYTF.

The rearrangement links TRBV7-2 to TRBJ2-7, with D maybe TRBD2 (6 bases). Germline assignment: CDR1 SGHTA and CDR2 FQGNSA. The CDR3 totals 17 residues. V was clipped by 5 bases and J by 0 bases, with 20 bases between them. The CDR3 loop is CASSRSSGGASSYEQYF. The CDR3 DNA reads TGTGCCAGCAGCCGATCTAGTGGCGGGGCGAGCTCCTACGAGCAGTACTTC. Supplemented by reference TRBV7-2 and TRBJ2-7, the full variable domain reads GAGVSQSPSNKVTEKGKDVELRCDPISGHTALYWYRQSLGQGLEFLIYFQGNSAPDKSGLPSDRFSAERTGGSVSTLTIQRTQQEDSAVYLCASSRSSGGASSYEQYFGPGTRLTVT.

This clonotype was recorded a few times. The genes are TRBV5-1 and TRBJ1-1; D ambiguous. CDR3 length: 14 residues. Trimming stripped 0 bases from V and 8 bases from J, with 14 bases between. CDR1 is SGHRS and CDR2 is YFSETQ in the germline V gene. Here the CDR3 DNA reads TGCGCCAGCAGCTTGGGGCAGGTGCTCTCCGAAGCTTTCTTT. It yields the protein CASSLGQVLSEAFF.

This chain connects TRBV7-9 to TRBJ2-5, with D tentatively TRBD1 (6 bases). With 2 bases removed from V and 1 base from J, the gap between germline ends came to 14 bases. This CDR3 comprises 16 residues. From germline, CDR1 is SEHNR and CDR2 FQNEAQ (reference sequence). The chain's CDR3 is CASSLKGQIIQETQYF. Here the CDR3 DNA reads TGTGCCAGCAGCTTAAAAGGACAGATTATCCAAGAGACCCAGTACTTC.

This clonotype came up once. This chain joins TRBV19 and TRBJ2-3, with 8 bases aligning to TRBD1. The J segment lost 2 bases and the V segment lost 6 bases, leaving 7 bases of the junction unmatched. Germline CDR1 is LNHDA and CDR2 is SQIVND (reference sequence). This CDR3 has 15 amino acids. The CDR3 region is CASRPRGLNTDTQYF. Written as DNA, the CDR3 is TGTGCCAGTAGACCCAGGGGGCTAAACACAGATACGCAGTATTTT.

This clonotype was recorded many times. The rearrangement joins TRBV13 to TRBJ1-3; D is unresolved. The CDR3 is made up of 16 amino acids. V lost 1 base, J lost 0 bases, and 10 bases lay in between. The V gene's germline CDR1 is PRHDT and CDR2 FYEKMQ (reference sequence). The DNA of the CDR3 is TGTGCCAGCAGCTTAGCCCGAACGACCTCTGGAAACACCATATATTTT. As protein: CASSLARTTSGNTIYF.

The chain couples TRBV10-3 to TRBJ2-4; D gene unclear. This CDR3 has 14 amino acids. V gave up 0 bases and J gave up 7 bases, with 10 bases separating them. The germline CDR1 and CDR2 sequences are ENHRY and SYGVKD. The CDR3 nucleotides read TGTGCCATCAGTGAGTCGACGGGCCCTAACATTCAGTACTTC. It codes for CAISESTGPNIQYF.

The chain is built from TRBV25-1 and TRBJ2-3; unclear D gene. CDR1 and CDR2 (germline): MGHDK, SYGVNS. V gave up 11 bases and J gave up 2 bases, with 20 bases separating them. CDR3 length: 15 amino acids. CDR3 nucleotides: TGTGCCTGGACCCTCGGGCCCGGGCCCACAGATACGCAGTATTTT. It translates to CAWTLGPGPTDTQYF.

This sequence joins TRBV10-3 and TRBJ1-5; tentative D call: TRBD1 (5 bases). CDR3 length: 12 amino acids. The V gene lost 6 bases and the J gene lost 14 bases, with 17 bases spanning the gap. Germline assignment: CDR1 ENHRY and CDR2 SYGVKD. Here the CDR3 reads CAIRGLPGHEHF. The CDR3 DNA follows: TGTGCCATCAGGGGACTCCCGGGGCACGAGCATTTT.

The rearrangement joins TRBV20-1 to TRBJ1-1; weak D call: TRBD1 (5 bases). Trimming left V 8 bases short and J 1 base short, with 14 bases between. The CDR3 length is 13 residues. Germline CDR1 DFQATT, CDR2 SNEGSKA (reference sequence). The CDR3 nucleotides are TGCAGTTACTCAGGGCTGGGGAACACTGAAGCTTTCTTT. Protein product: CSYSGLGNTEAFF.

The V call is TRBV2, the J call TRBJ2-5; TRBD2 matches at 7 bases. This CDR3 has 13 residues. CDR1 is SNHLY, CDR2 FYNNEI, per germline. Trimming removed 6 bases from V and 5 bases from J; junction bases left unmatched: 6. The CDR3 DNA reads TGTGCCAGCAGGGGGGGGGTTATGGAGACCCAGTACTTC. Its translation: CASRGGVMETQYF.

This clonotype was recorded at least ten times. V is TRBV7-8 and J is TRBJ2-2; D may match TRBD1 or TRBD2 (6 bases each). The CDR3 contains 14 residues. V lost 4 bases, J lost 6 bases, and 12 bases lay in between. CDR1 SGHVS and CDR2 FQNEAQ come from the germline V gene. Written as DNA, the CDR3 is TGTGCCAGCAGCTCGGGAGCAGGGGCCGGGGAGCTGTTTTTT. Translated, it gives CASSSGAGAGELFF.

This clonotype showed up many times. The chain joins TRBV5-8 to TRBJ2-7; D possibly corresponds to TRBD1 (5 bases). Between the trimmed V and J ends, which lost 0 bases and 3 bases, there was a span of 16 bases. This CDR3 is built from 16 residues. The V gene's germline CDR1 is SGHTS and CDR2 YDEGEE. CDR3 in amino acids: CASSLEVARVSYEQYF. The CDR3 region has the DNA TGTGCCAGCAGCTTGGAAGTGGCCAGGGTGAGCTACGAGCAGTACTTC.

This clonotype was counted ten times or more. This sequence joins TRBV20-1 and TRBJ1-2; D perhaps matches TRBD1 (6 bases). Trimming took off 3 bases at V and 8 bases at J, with 16 bases between the two ends. The CDR3 has 13 amino acids. Germline assignment: CDR1 DFQATT and CDR2 SNEGSKA (reference sequence). As DNA, the CDR3 is TGCAGTGCTAGCGGGACAATCGCGGGGGGCTACACCTTC. It translates to CSASGTIAGGYTF.